A selection of T cell receptor beta chains follows, all from one sample in a study of identical twins. TCRdb called the 5' RACE reads again in MiXCR, with one record for every CDR3 protein. Altogether 550,000 to 700,000 distinct CDR3 sequences are present, more than 9% being singletons, with the ten largest covering 2.5% to 3.5%. This same sample was also taken into another study, of yellow fever vaccine responses in identical twins.

Sequenced: PBMCs. The receptor set was obtained from a woman aged 18-29 years in good health. The conserved cysteine and the conserved F or W are not part of the CDR3 here.

TRBJ2-1 TRBV2 AVGQGPFDEQF
TRBJ2-1 TRBV27 ASSFGFEQF
TRBJ1-1 TRBV12-3/TRBV12-4 ASSATGAHVTEAF
TRBJ1-1 TRBV27 ASSPSHTSAGTEAF
TRBJ2-5 TRBV5-1 ASRMYQETQY
TRBJ1-2 TRBV30 AWRTGTGTYGYT
TRBJ2-6 TRBV7-2 ATDRSFSGANVLT
TRBJ2-7 TRBV20-1 SARKTSYEQY
TRBJ2-1 TRBV2 ASRDGTSGIEQF
TRBJ2-3 TRBV29-1 SVPRQVQVDTQY
TRBJ2-1 TRBV6-5 ASSYRLLKNEQF
TRBJ2-1 TRBV6-1 ASNQGQGAYEQF
TRBJ2-2 TRBV27 ASRNLGELF
TRBJ2-7 TRBV11-2 ASSLVVPSGSAWYEQY
TRBJ2-1 TRBV10-3 AISESGGGSYNEQF
TRBJ2-1 TRBV7-9 ASSPTSLPYNEQF
TRBJ2-7 TRBV2 ASSVRQVNYEQY
TRBJ2-2 TRBV6-1 ASSRTVLTGELF
TRBJ2-1 TRBV4-3 ASSQPNGQALHNEQF
TRBJ2-6 TRBV10-2 ASREDSLSGANVLT
TRBJ2-1 TRBV7-3 ASSRQGAVNNEQF
TRBJ2-3 TRBV14 ASSQGGVRLTDTQY
TRBJ2-7 TRBV9 ASSVSTDNSYEQY
TRBJ1-6 TRBV12-3/TRBV12-4 ASRSGTVYNSPLH
TRBJ2-1 TRBV5-1 ASSLRTEQQF
TRBJ2-2 TRBV20-1 SARDAGDRTNTGELF
TRBJ2-5 TRBV7-8 ASSLETREFGETQY
TRBJ1-2 TRBV20-1 SARTGINYGYT
TRBJ2-7 TRBV29-1 SVEAVVGDEQY
TRBJ2-7 TRBV7-6 ASSGDMFAQY
TRBJ2-3 TRBV9 ASSVRDRGSTDTQY